Listed below are T cell receptor beta chains from one sample, sequenced in a study of blood T cell repertoires in COVID-19. Here immunoSEQ multiplex PCR was the method, and the copy in TCRdb shows in-frame clones only, minus some. In the table there are over 350,000 clones, around 88% of which are singletons. Sequencing used peripheral blood. The receptors stem from a woman aged 25 to 39 with acute or convalescent COVID-19. The CDR3 runs from the conserved cysteine through the conserved F or W. The D gene is left open where the match is weak. Size tells how often a clone was seen (once, few, many) or the class of an expanded clone, and some rows leave it out.

j_gene | d_gene | v_gene | abundance | CDR3aa | CDR3nt
TRBJ1-3 | NA | TRBV11-2 | NA | CASSLTSSGNTIYF | TGTGCCAGCAGCTTAACATCCTCTGGAAACACCATATATTTT
TRBJ1-4 | NA | TRBV5-5 | NA | CASSLGASREKLFF | TGTGCCAGCAGCTTAGGCGCTAGCAGAGAAAAACTGTTTTTT
TRBJ1-2 | NA | TRBV18 | NA | CASSQNSGIINYGYTF | TGTGCCAGCTCACAAAATTCCGGGATCATTAACTATGGCTACACCTTC
TRBJ1-5 | NA | TRBV5-1 | NA | CASSLEGGGNQPQHF | TGCGCCAGCAGCTTGGAGGGAGGAGGCAATCAGCCCCAGCATTTT
TRBJ1-2 | NA | TRBV4-1 | once | CASSQDPGQTIDGYTF | TGCGCCAGCAGCCAAGATCCCGGACAGACCATCGATGGCTACACCTTC
TRBJ1-3 | TRBD1 | TRBV2 | NA | CASSVQGARSGNTIYF | TGTGCCAGCAGTGTACAGGGGGCTCGATCTGGAAACACCATATATTTT
TRBJ2-2 | TRBD1 | TRBV12-5 | once | CASGLGEVRGRRELFF | TGTGCTAGTGGTTTAGGAGAGGTCAGGGGGCGGCGGGAGCTGTTTTTT
TRBJ1-2 | NA | TRBV29-1 | NA | CSAPNGGSGYTF | TGCAGCGCCCCGAACGGGGGATCTGGCTACACCTTC
TRBJ2-2 | NA | TRBV11-3 | once | CASSLGPGTGELFF | TGTGCCAGCAGCTTAGGGCCGGGGACCGGGGAGCTGTTTTTT
TRBJ1-6 | TRBD1 | TRBV11-2 | NA | CASSSSDRASPLHF | TGTGCCAGCAGCTCATCAGACAGGGCGTCACCCCTCCACTTT
TRBJ2-3 | TRBD2 | TRBV6-2/TRBV6-3 | NA | CASSYSGLAGLTDTQYF | TGTGCCAGCAGTTACTCGGGACTAGCGGGGCTCACAGATACGCAGTATTTT
TRBJ2-5 | NA | TRBV30 | NA | CAWKVGQAGRETQYF | TGTGCCTGGAAGGTCGGACAGGCGGGAAGAGAGACCCAGTACTTC
TRBJ2-7 | NA | TRBV20-1 | NA | CSAPKSYEQYF | TGCAGTGCCCCTAAGAGTTACGAGCAGTACTTC
TRBJ1-1 | NA | TRBV7-9 | NA | CASSWIFRGRLMNTEAFF | TGTGCCAGCAGCTGGATATTCAGGGGCCGCTTGATGAACACTGAAGCTTTCTTT
TRBJ2-3 | TRBD2 | TRBV13 | NA | CASSSIAGRNTDTQYF | TGTGCCAGCAGCTCGATAGCGGGGCGGAACACAGATACGCAGTATTTT
TRBJ2-1 | NA | TRBV9 | NA | CASSVGGHEQFF | TGTGCCAGCAGCGTAGGGGGGCATGAGCAGTTCTTC
TRBJ1-2 | NA | TRBV2 | NA | CASREGQGFGYGYTF | TGTGCCAGCAGAGAAGGGCAGGGTTTTGGCTATGGCTACACCTTC
TRBJ2-7 | NA | TRBV2 | NA | CASSEGWGGAYEQYF | TGTGCCAGCAGTGAAGGCTGGGGGGGGGCATACGAGCAGTACTTC
TRBJ2-3 | TRBD2 | TRBV11-1 | NA | CASSSIAGGLNTQYF | TGTGCCAGCAGCTCAATAGCGGGGGGCCTTAATACGCAGTATTTT
TRBJ1-4 | NA | TRBV27 | NA | CASSLSGRGEKLFF | TGTGCCAGCAGTTTATCCGGGCGGGGTGAAAAACTGTTTTTT
TRBJ1-4 | NA | TRBV2 | NA | CASSTRGYEGEKLFF | TGTGCCAGCAGTACACGGGGGTATGAAGGTGAAAAACTGTTTTTT
TRBJ1-2 | NA | TRBV10-3 | NA | CAIMGRPGYTF | TGTGCCATCATGGGGCGACCAGGCTACACCTTC
TRBJ1-1 | NA | TRBV3-1/TRBV3-2 | NA | CASSPAILTAEAFF | TGTGCCAGCAGCCCAGCGATTTTAACGGCTGAAGCTTTCTTT
TRBJ2-3 | TRBD2 | TRBV11-2 | NA | CASSLVLAGSTDTQYF | TGTGCCAGCAGCTTAGTACTAGCGGGTTCCACAGATACGCAGTATTTT
TRBJ2-3 | NA | TRBV6-2/TRBV6-3 | NA | CASSYTGGADTQYF | TGTGCCAGCAGTTATACAGGTGGGGCAGATACGCAGTATTTT
TRBJ2-5 | TRBD1 | TRBV24-1 | NA | CATSDAGGQIGTQYF | TGTGCCACCAGTGATGCAGGGGGCCAAATCGGGACCCAGTACTTC
TRBJ1-1 | TRBD1 | TRBV7-9 | NA | CASSPDRGSGNEAFF | TGTGCCAGCAGCCCGGACAGGGGCAGTGGGAATGAAGCTTTCTTT
TRBJ1-4 | NA | TRBV6-5 | NA | CASSITAGMGKLFF | TGTGCCAGCAGTATTACGGCGGGGATGGGAAAACTGTTTTTT
TRBJ2-7 | TRBD1 | TRBV27 | once | CASSLGTVYEQYF | TGTGCCAGCAGTTTAGGGACAGTCTACGAGCAGTACTTC